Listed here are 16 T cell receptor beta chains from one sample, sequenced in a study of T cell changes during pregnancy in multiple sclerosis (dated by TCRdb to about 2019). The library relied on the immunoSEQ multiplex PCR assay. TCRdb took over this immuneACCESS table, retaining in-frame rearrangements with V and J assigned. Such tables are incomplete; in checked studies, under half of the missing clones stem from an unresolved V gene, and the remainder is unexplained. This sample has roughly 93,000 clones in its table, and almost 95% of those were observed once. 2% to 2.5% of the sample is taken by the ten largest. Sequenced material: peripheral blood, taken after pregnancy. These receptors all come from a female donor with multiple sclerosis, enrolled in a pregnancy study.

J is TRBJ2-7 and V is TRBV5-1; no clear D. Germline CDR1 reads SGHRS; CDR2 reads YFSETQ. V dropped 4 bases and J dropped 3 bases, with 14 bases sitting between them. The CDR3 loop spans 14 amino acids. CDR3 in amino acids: CASSPDGRIYEQYF. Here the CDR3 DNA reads TGCGCCAGCAGCCCCGATGGCAGGATCTACGAGCAGTACTTC.

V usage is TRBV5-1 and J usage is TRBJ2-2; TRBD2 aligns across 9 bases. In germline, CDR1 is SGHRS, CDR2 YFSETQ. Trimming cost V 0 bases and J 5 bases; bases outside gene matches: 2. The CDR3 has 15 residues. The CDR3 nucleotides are TGCGCCAGCAGCTTGGATAGCGGGGGTACCGGGGAGCTGTTTTTT. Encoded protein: CASSLDSGGTGELFF. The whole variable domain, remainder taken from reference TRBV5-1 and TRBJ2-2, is KAGVTQTPRYLIKTRGQQVTLSCSPISGHRSVSWYQQTPGQGLQFLFEYFSETQRNKGNFPGRFSGRQFSNSRSEMNVSTLELGDSALYLCASSLDSGGTGELFFGEGSRLTVL.

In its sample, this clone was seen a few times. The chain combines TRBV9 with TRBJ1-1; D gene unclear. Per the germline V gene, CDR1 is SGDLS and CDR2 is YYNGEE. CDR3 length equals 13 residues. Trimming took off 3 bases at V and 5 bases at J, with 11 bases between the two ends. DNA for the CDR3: TGTGCCAGCAGCGCCGGGTTTGTTACTGAAGCTTTCTTT. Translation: CASSAGFVTEAFF.

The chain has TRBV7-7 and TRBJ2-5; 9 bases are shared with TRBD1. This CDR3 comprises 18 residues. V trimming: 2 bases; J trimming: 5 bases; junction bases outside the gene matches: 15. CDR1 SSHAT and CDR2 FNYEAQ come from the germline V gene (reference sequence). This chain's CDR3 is CASSLRGTGGRSRETQYF. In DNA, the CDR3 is TGTGCCAGCAGCTTACGGGGAACAGGGGGCCGCTCGAGGGAGACCCAGTACTTC.

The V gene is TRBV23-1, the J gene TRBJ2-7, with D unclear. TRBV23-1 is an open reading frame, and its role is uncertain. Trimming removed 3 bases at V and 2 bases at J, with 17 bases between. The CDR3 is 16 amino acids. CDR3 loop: CASSHIDNEQTYEQYF. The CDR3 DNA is TGCGCCAGCAGTCATATTGATAATGAACAAACCTACGAGCAGTACTTC.

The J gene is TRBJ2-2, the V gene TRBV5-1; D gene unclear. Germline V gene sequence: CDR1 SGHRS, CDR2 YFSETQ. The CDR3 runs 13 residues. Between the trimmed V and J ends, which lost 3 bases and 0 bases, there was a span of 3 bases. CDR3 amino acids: CASSSSNTGELFF. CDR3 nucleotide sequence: TGCGCCAGCAGCTCCTCGAACACCGGGGAGCTGTTTTTT. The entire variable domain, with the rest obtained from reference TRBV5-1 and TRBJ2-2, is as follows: KAGVTQTPRYLIKTRGQQVTLSCSPISGHRSVSWYQQTPGQGLQFLFEYFSETQRNKGNFPGRFSGRQFSNSRSEMNVSTLELGDSALYLCASSSSNTGELFFGEGSRLTVL.

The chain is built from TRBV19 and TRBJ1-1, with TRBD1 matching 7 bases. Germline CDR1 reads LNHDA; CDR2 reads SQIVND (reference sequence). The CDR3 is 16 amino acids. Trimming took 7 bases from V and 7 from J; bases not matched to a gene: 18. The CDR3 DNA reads TGTGCCAGTAAGCCCCCAGGGGGTCAGGGTAGTAGTGAAGCTTTCTTT. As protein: CASKPPGGQGSSEAFF.

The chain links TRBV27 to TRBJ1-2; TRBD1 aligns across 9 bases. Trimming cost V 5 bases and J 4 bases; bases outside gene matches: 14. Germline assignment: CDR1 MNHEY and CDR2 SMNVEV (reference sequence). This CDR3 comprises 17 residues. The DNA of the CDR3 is TGTGCCAGCAGTCCCGCCTGGGGCCGGGACAGGGCCTATGGCTACACCTTC. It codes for CASSPAWGRDRAYGYTF.

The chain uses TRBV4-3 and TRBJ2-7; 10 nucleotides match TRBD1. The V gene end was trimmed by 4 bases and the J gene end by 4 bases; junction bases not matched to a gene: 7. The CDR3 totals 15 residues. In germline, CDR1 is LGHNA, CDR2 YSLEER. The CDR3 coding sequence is TGCGCCAGCAGCCCATCCTGGACAGGGGGTTACGAGCAGTACTTC. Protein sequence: CASSPSWTGGYEQYF.

CDR3 region: CASTEGPSGGLDTQYF. CDR3 coding DNA: TGTGCCAGCACCGAAGGGCCTAGCGGGGGTCTCGATACGCAGTATTTT. The chain is built from TRBV6-6 and TRBJ2-3; 10 nucleotides agree with TRBD2. V gave up 7 bases and J gave up 6 bases; unmatched junction bases: 13. Germline assignment: CDR1 MNHNY and CDR2 SVGAGI (reference sequence). This CDR3 has 16 residues.

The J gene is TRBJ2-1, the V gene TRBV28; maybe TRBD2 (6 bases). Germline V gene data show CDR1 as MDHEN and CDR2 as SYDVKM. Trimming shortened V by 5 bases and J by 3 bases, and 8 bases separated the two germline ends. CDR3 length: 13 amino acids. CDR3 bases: TGTGCCAGCAGTCGGGGACTCTACAATGAGCAGTTCTTC. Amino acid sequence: CASSRGLYNEQFF.

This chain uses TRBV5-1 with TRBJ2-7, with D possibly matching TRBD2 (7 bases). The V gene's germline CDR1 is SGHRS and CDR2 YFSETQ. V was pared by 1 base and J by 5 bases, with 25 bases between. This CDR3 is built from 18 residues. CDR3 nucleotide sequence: TGCGCCAGCAGCTTGATTCTGGCCGTCGGAGGGAGGGGGGACGAGCAGTACTTC. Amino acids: CASSLILAVGGRGDEQYF. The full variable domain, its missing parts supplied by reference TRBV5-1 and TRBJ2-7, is KAGVTQTPRYLIKTRGQQVTLSCSPISGHRSVSWYQQTPGQGLQFLFEYFSETQRNKGNFPGRFSGRQFSNSRSEMNVSTLELGDSALYLCASSLILAVGGRGDEQYFGPGTRLTVT.

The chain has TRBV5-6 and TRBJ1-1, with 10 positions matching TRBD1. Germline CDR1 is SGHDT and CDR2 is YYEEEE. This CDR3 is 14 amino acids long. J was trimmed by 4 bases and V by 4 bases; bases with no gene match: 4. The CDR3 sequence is CASSAGQGITEAFF. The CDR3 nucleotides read TGTGCCAGCAGCGCGGGACAGGGGATCACTGAAGCTTTCTTT. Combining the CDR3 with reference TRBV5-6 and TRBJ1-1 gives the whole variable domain DAGVTQSPTHLIKTRGQQVTLRCSPKSGHDTVSWYQQALGQGPQFIFQYYEEEERQRGNFPDRFSGHQFPNYSSELNVNALLLGDSALYLCASSAGQGITEAFFGQGTRLTVV.

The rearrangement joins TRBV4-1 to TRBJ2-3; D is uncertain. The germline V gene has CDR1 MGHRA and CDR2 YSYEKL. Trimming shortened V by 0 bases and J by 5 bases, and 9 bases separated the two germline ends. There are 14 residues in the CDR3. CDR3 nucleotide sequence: TGCGCCAGCAGCCAAGACAGGTCAGAAGATACGCAGTATTTT. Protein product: CASSQDRSEDTQYF.

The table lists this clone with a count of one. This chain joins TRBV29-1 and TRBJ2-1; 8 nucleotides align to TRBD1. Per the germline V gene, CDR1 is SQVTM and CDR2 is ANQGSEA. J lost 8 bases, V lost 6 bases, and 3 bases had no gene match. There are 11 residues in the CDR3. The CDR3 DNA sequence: TGCAGCGTCCTGGGACAGGATGAGCAGTTCTTC. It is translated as CSVLGQDEQFF.

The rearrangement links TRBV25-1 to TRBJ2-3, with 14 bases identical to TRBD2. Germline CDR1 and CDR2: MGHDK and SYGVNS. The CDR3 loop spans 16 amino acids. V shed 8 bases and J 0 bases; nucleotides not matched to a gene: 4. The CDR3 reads CASGGTSGSSTDTQYF. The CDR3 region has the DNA TGTGCCAGCGGGGGGACTAGCGGGAGTAGCACAGATACGCAGTATTTT.